Below, 18 T cell receptor beta chains from the same sample are listed, as sequenced in a study of CD8 T cells in ankylosing spondylitis. TCRdb re-derived calls from the 5' RACE reads in MiXCR, one entry per CDR3 protein. The repertoire holds roughly 90,000 distinct CDR3 sequences, with roughly 8.3% as singletons. Sequenced input: blood, either unsorted or a sorted T cell fraction (not recorded which). The receptor set was obtained from a male donor with ankylosing spondylitis or in good health (not recorded which).

This clonotype was counted ten times or more. CDR3 nucleotide sequence: TGTGCCAGCAGTTTCTCCATGGAGCAGTTCTTC. The encoded protein is CASSFSMEQFF. The chain carries TRBV12-3 or TRBV12-4 and TRBJ2-1; D gene unclear. Trimming left V 3 bases short and J 10 bases short, with 7 bases between. This CDR3 contains 11 residues.

About this clonotype: A read error may account for a junction end that differs from germline. The genes are TRBV12-3 or TRBV12-4 and TRBJ2-1, with 7 nucleotides matching TRBD2. CDR3 length: 16 residues. In DNA form, the CDR3 reads TGTGTCAGCAGTTTTGGCGGGGGAATCTCCTACAATGAGCAGTTCTTC. Translated: CVSSFGGGISYNEQFF.

There are many counts of this clonotype. CDR3 DNA: TGTGCCAGCACCAAACCCACCTTGGGACAGCTCTCTGGAAACACCATATATTTT. Residues: CASTKPTLGQLSGNTIYF. This chain connects TRBV6-2 or TRBV6-3 to TRBJ1-3; 7 bases agree with TRBD1. The trim removed 7 bases at V and 0 bases at J, leaving 15 bases unmatched. Germline-derived CDR1 and CDR2 are MNHEY and SVGEGT. This CDR3 region has 18 residues.

This clonotype was seen repeatedly, ten times or more. The chain couples TRBV5-1 to TRBJ2-1, with D possibly TRBD2 on 6 matching bases. V shed 6 bases and J shed 1 base, with 14 bases lying between them. In germline, CDR1 is SGHRS, CDR2 YFSETQ. This CDR3 spans 15 amino acids. This CDR3 reads CASMIEGGSYNEQFF. CDR3 in DNA: TGCGCCAGCATGATCGAGGGAGGATCCTACAATGAGCAGTTCTTC.

The sample holds many counts of this clonotype. CDR3 loop: CAISPFDRRTQYF. As DNA, the CDR3 is TGTGCCATCAGTCCCTTTGACAGGAGGACCCAGTACTTC. This chain links TRBV10-3 with TRBJ2-5; possible D gene TRBD1, 6 bases. CDR3 length: 13 amino acids. Germline assignment: CDR1 ENHRY and CDR2 SYGVKD. V lost 5 bases, J lost 7 bases, and 14 bases lay in between.

This clonotype was found a few times. The gene calls are TRBV18 and TRBJ2-1; 10 bases line up with TRBD2. V dropped 6 bases and J dropped 4; count of bases not matched to a gene: 12. Germline V gives CDR1 KGHSH, CDR2 LQKENI. There are 17 residues in the CDR3. Here the CDR3 reads CASSPGAGGAYYNEQFF. DNA of the CDR3: TGTGCCAGCTCCCCTGGAGCGGGAGGGGCGTATTACAATGAGCAGTTCTTC.

This clonotype has ten or more counts. The chain carries TRBV11-2 and TRBJ2-1; 12 nucleotides line up with TRBD2. The germline V gene encodes CDR1 SGHAT and CDR2 FQNNGV. The CDR3 covers 15 residues. V lost 6 bases, J lost 5 bases, and 5 bases stayed unmatched. The CDR3 loop is CASSLAGGRDNEQFF. DNA of the CDR3: TGTGCCAGCAGTCTAGCGGGGGGGCGAGACAATGAGCAGTTCTTC.

The table lists this clonotype with many counts. The J gene is TRBJ2-1, the V gene TRBV9; 9 bases match TRBD2. This CDR3 is built from 15 residues. Trimming cost V 2 bases and J 3 bases; bases outside gene matches: 3. CDR1 and CDR2 from the germline V gene are SGDLS and YYNGEE. The CDR3 loop reads CASSVSGGGYNEQFF. The CDR3, as DNA: TGTGCCAGCAGCGTTAGCGGGGGTGGCTACAATGAGCAGTTCTTC.

This clonotype has at least ten counts. This sequence joins TRBV10-3 and TRBJ2-1, with 14 bases aligning to TRBD2. This CDR3 contains 16 residues. Germline V gene sequence: CDR1 ENHRY, CDR2 SYGVKD. With 11 bases clipped from V and 4 bases from J, the junction kept 10 bases outside the gene matches. The CDR3 bases are TGTGCCGCTGGAGGGACTAGCGGGAGTAATTACAATGAGCAGTTCTTC. Translating it yields CAAGGTSGSNYNEQFF.

The genes are TRBV6-9 and TRBJ1-4, with D maybe TRBD1 (6 bases). There are 17 residues in the CDR3. Trimming removed 10 bases at V and 4 bases at J, with 25 bases between. Germline loops: CDR1 MNHGY, CDR2 SVAAGI. CDR3 nucleotide sequence: TGTGCCACCTGCCAAGATTTGCCGGGGGCCGTTAATGAAAAACTGTTTTTT. It encodes CATCQDLPGAVNEKLFF.

This clonotype was seen at least ten times. The rearrangement uses TRBV5-6 and TRBJ1-6; the match to TRBD1 covers 7 bases. The CDR3 contains 16 residues. V trimming: 4 bases; J trimming: 3 bases; junction bases outside the gene matches: 7. Per germline, CDR1 SGHDT and CDR2 YYEEEE. CDR3 sequence (DNA): TGTGCCAGCAGCGCGGGGACAGCGAACTATAATTCACCCCTCCACTTT. This codes for CASSAGTANYNSPLHF.

This clonotype came up many times. The CDR3 loop is CASRTGGTEAFF. The CDR3 DNA is TGTGCCAGCAGGACAGGGGGCACTGAAGCTTTCTTT. The chain carries TRBV25-1 and TRBJ1-1; 9 nucleotides line up with TRBD1. The CDR3 consists of 12 residues. CDR1 MGHDK and CDR2 SYGVNS come from the germline V gene. V was clipped by 6 bases and J by 4 bases; unmatched bases: 0. The variable domain in full, with the rest retrieved from reference TRBV25-1 and TRBJ1-1, is EADIYQTPRYLVIGTGKKITLECSQTMGHDKMYWYQQDPGMELHLIHYSYGVNSTEKGDLSSESTVSRIRTEHFPLTLESARPSHTSQYLCASRTGGTEAFFGQGTRLTVV.

This clonotype was detected many times. V gene TRBV14 combines with J gene TRBJ2-1; D is unresolved. The CDR3 contains 16 residues. V lost 1 base and J 0 bases, leaving 10 bases between the germline ends. Per the germline V gene, CDR1 is SGHDN and CDR2 is FVKESK. The CDR3 loop reads CASSQGGLSSYNEQFF. The CDR3 DNA sequence: TGTGCCAGCAGCCAAGGTGGGCTCAGCTCCTACAATGAGCAGTTCTTC.

A few counts support this clonotype. The CDR3 loop is CASSGIGNTEAFF. The CDR3 DNA sequence: TGTGCCAGCAGCGGGATTGGGAACACTGAAGCTTTCTTT. The chain combines TRBV3-1 with TRBJ1-1; D is ambiguous. V was shortened by 5 bases and J by 1 base, with 8 bases between the two germline ends. Germline CDR1 is LGHDT and CDR2 is YNNKEL (reference sequence). This CDR3 contains 13 residues. The full variable domain, with the rest looked up from reference TRBV3-1 and TRBJ1-1, is DTAVSQTPKYLVTQMGNDKSIKCEQNLGHDTMYWYKQDSKKFLKIMFSYNNKELIINETVPNRFSPKSPDKAHLNLHINSLELGDSAVYFCASSGIGNTEAFFGQGTRLTVV.

This clonotype was recorded at least ten times. The chain has TRBV20-1 and TRBJ2-2; 11 nucleotides agree with TRBD2. V lost 5 bases and J lost 3; bases outside the gene matches: 5. Germline V gene lookup returns CDR1 DFQATT and CDR2 SNEGSKA (reference sequence). The CDR3 spans 15 residues. CDR3 residues: CSAVSGRDYTGELFF. CDR3 in DNA: TGCAGTGCTGTTAGCGGGAGGGACTACACCGGGGAGCTGTTTTTT.

This clonotype was seen at least ten times. The chain carries TRBV7-9 and TRBJ2-1, with a weak D call TRBD2 (7 bases). CDR1 is SEHNR, CDR2 FQNEAQ, per germline (reference sequence). The V and J ends lost 5 bases and 6 bases respectively, with 17 bases between them. The CDR3 spans 15 residues. The CDR3 loop is CASSPPFRGGNEQFF. In DNA form, the CDR3 reads TGTGCCAGCAGCCCACCTTTTAGGGGGGGCAATGAGCAGTTCTTC.

This clonotype was detected ten times or more. V and J are TRBV30 and TRBJ2-5, with D maybe TRBD1 (6 bases). The CDR3 extends over 13 amino acids. In germline, CDR1 is GTSNPN, CDR2 SVGIG (reference sequence). The V and J ends lost 3 bases and 6 bases respectively, with 14 bases between them. Here the CDR3 reads CAWSAGVRKTQYF. The CDR3 DNA sequence: TGTGCCTGGAGCGCAGGGGTTCGGAAGACCCAGTACTTC.

Concerning this clonotype itself: This could be a read error, since a much larger clone is one nucleotide away. This sequence joins TRBV20-1 and TRBJ2-7; 9 nucleotides match TRBD2. CDR1 and CDR2 (germline): DFQATT, SNEGSKA (reference sequence). V trimming: 3 bases; J trimming: 4 bases; junction bases outside the gene matches: 7. The CDR3 covers 14 residues. The CDR3 DNA reads TGCAGTGCTAGTGTTCTAGCGGGACCTTACGAGCAGTACTTC. This encodes CSASVLAGPYEQYF.